The present T cell receptor (beta chain) was sequenced within a study of blood T cell repertoires in COVID-19. Study-level background: Material from acute and convalescent COVID-19 was sourced from the United States, Italy and Spain. T cells, B-cell-depleted T cells, or PBMCs provided the cDNA or gDNA that served as material.

The CDR3 extends over 19 amino acids. V gave up 9 bases and J gave up 4 bases; unmatched junction bases: 24. The participants were between about 18 and 90 years old and came from about two dozen US areas. Original methodology: Amplification of reference gene primers provided the estimated nucleated cell counts. Libraries were prepared by immunoSEQ multiplex PCR; TCRdb keeps only in-frame clonotypes and omits some of them. V and J calls and clone size come straight from that table; D and trimming were deduced from the DNA. The sample holds 150,000 to 200,000 clones, around 80% seen once. The TCR originated in a woman between 45 and 60 years old with acute COVID-19. Input material: PBMCs or T cells enriched from blood (not recorded which). The chain recombines TRBV23-1 with TRBJ1-5; TRBD1 agrees at 7 bases. TRBV23-1 is classed as an ORF, of uncertain function. The CDR3 nucleotides read TGCGCCAGTACAGCGGACAGGAGCCCCAAAATCAGCCCGAATCAGCCCCAGCATTTT. This encodes CASTADRSPKISPNQPQHF.